This is a list of T cell receptor beta chains from one sample in a study of post-analysis software for immune sequencing data. TCRdb analysed the PCR reads with MiXCR anew, one entry per CDR3 protein. The table lists about 770,000 distinct CDR3 sequences, under 60% of them singletons, with 4.9% in the top ten. The sequenced sample was blood. These receptor sequences come from a girl aged 5 to 17 with multiple sclerosis. The CDR3 runs from the conserved cysteine through the conserved F or W. The D gene is left open where the match is weak. Part of the rows lack a size; the others show once, few, many or a class for expanded clones.

J gene: TRBJ2-1
D gene: .
V gene: TRBV7-9
clone size: .
CDR3 DNA: TGTGCCAGCAGGGGACTTAGCAATGAGCAGTTCTTC
CDR3 protein: CASRGLSNEQFF

J gene: TRBJ2-1
D gene: TRBD2
V gene: TRBV20-1
clone size: .
CDR3 DNA: TGCAGTGCTAGAGATGGACTAGCGGCTGAGCAGTTCTTC
CDR3 protein: CSARDGLAAEQFF

J gene: TRBJ2-1
D gene: .
V gene: TRBV7-3
clone size: .
CDR3 DNA: TGTGCCAGCAGCCAACGGCGGGAACCTTACAATGAGCAGTTCTTC
CDR3 protein: CASSQRREPYNEQFF

J gene: TRBJ2-2
D gene: TRBD2
V gene: TRBV12-3/TRBV12-4
clone size: .
CDR3 DNA: TGTGCCAGCAGACCAAGGTTGACTAGCGGGCGATCGCACACCGGGGAGCTGTTTTTT
CDR3 protein: CASRPRLTSGRSHTGELFF

J gene: TRBJ1-2
D gene: .
V gene: TRBV15
clone size: few
CDR3 DNA: TGTGCCACCAGCAGAACAGGTTCGAACTATGGCTACACCTTC
CDR3 protein: CATSRTGSNYGYTF

J gene: TRBJ1-2
D gene: .
V gene: TRBV20-1
clone size: .
CDR3 DNA: TGCAGTGCTAGAGAACCAACAGGGCTCTATGGCTACACCTTC
CDR3 protein: CSAREPTGLYGYTF

J gene: TRBJ2-1
D gene: .
V gene: TRBV7-2
clone size: .
CDR3 DNA: TGTGCCAGCAGCTTTTCCGCATGGGCAGGCCATACCGTACATGGGTCGTTCTTC
CDR3 protein: CASSFSAWAGHTVHGSFF

J gene: TRBJ2-5
D gene: TRBD1
V gene: TRBV27
clone size: .
CDR3 DNA: TGTGCCAGCAGATCCATAGGACAGGGGCCCGCAAAAGAGACCCAGTACTTC
CDR3 protein: CASRSIGQGPAKETQYF

J gene: TRBJ1-2
D gene: .
V gene: TRBV10-3
clone size: .
CDR3 DNA: TGTGCCATCAGGGACAGTTTAGACTATGGCTACACCTTC
CDR3 protein: CAIRDSLDYGYTF

J gene: TRBJ1-1
D gene: .
V gene: TRBV4-1
clone size: .
CDR3 DNA: TGCGCCAGCAGCCAAGAATCGCAGGTCGTTGAAGCTTTCTTT
CDR3 protein: CASSQESQVVEAFF

J gene: TRBJ2-1
D gene: TRBD2
V gene: TRBV7-9
clone size: once
CDR3 DNA: TGTGCCAGCAGCTTAGATCTAGCGGGCAACAATGAGCAGTTCTTC
CDR3 protein: CASSLDLAGNNEQFF

J gene: TRBJ1-1
D gene: .
V gene: TRBV6-5
clone size: .
CDR3 DNA: TGTGCCAGCAGTTACCCGGGGGCTGAAGCTTTCTTT
CDR3 protein: CASSYPGAEAFF

J gene: TRBJ2-7
D gene: TRBD2
V gene: TRBV15
clone size: .
CDR3 DNA: TGTGCCACCAGCAGAGGCAGGACTAGCGGGAGTTGGGACGAGCAGTACTTC
CDR3 protein: CATSRGRTSGSWDEQYF

J gene: TRBJ2-1
D gene: .
V gene: TRBV20-1
clone size: few
CDR3 DNA: TGCAGTGCTAGAGCTTCAGGGGTTAGCTCCTACAATGAGCAGTTCTTC
CDR3 protein: CSARASGVSSYNEQFF

J gene: TRBJ2-1
D gene: TRBD2
V gene: TRBV7-8
clone size: .
CDR3 DNA: TGTGCCAGCAGCTTCGTGTCTCTAGCGGGAGCATATGAGCAGTTCTTC
CDR3 protein: CASSFVSLAGAYEQFF

J gene: TRBJ2-1
D gene: .
V gene: TRBV7-3
clone size: .
CDR3 DNA: TGTGCCAGCAGCTCTGAATTAGCGGCTGATGAGCAGTTCTTC
CDR3 protein: CASSSELAADEQFF

J gene: TRBJ1-2
D gene: .
V gene: TRBV7-9
clone size: few
CDR3 DNA: TGTGCCAGCAGCTTAGGAGGGCAGGGCTCCTATGGCTACACCTTC
CDR3 protein: CASSLGGQGSYGYTF

J gene: TRBJ2-7
D gene: .
V gene: TRBV6-2/TRBV6-3
clone size: .
CDR3 DNA: TGTGCCAGCAGTTACGCTGGGAGGTCGGACTACGAGCAGTACTTC
CDR3 protein: CASSYAGRSDYEQYF

J gene: TRBJ2-7
D gene: TRBD2
V gene: TRBV5-1
clone size: few
CDR3 DNA: TGCGCCAGCACGTCGGGAGGGTCCAGCGAGCAGTACTTC
CDR3 protein: CASTSGGSSEQYF

J gene: TRBJ1-2
D gene: TRBD1
V gene: TRBV9
clone size: few
CDR3 DNA: TGTGCCAGCAGCGCTCCCGGACAGGGCCACTATGGCTACACCTTC
CDR3 protein: CASSAPGQGHYGYTF

J gene: TRBJ1-1
D gene: .
V gene: TRBV12-3/TRBV12-4
clone size: .
CDR3 DNA: TGTGCCAGCATCGATGGGGGGAACACTGAAGCTTTCTTT
CDR3 protein: CASIDGGNTEAFF

J gene: TRBJ2-1
D gene: TRBD2
V gene: TRBV7-8
clone size: .
CDR3 DNA: TGTGCCAGCAGCTTATGGGCGGGAGGACTTGACAATGAGCAGTTCTTC
CDR3 protein: CASSLWAGGLDNEQFF